These 16 T cell receptor beta chains came from one sample sequenced in a study of blood T cells in healthy people across ages. Primers used in a second PCR of about 7 to 12 cycles were a sample-barcoded 5' primer and a J-beta primer mix. Each CDR3 protein gets one entry after TCRdb re-called the 5' RACE reads with MiXCR. The sample records approximately 1,700,000 distinct CDR3 sequences, 39% being singletons. Input material: blood. These receptors were taken from a human donor in good health.

The chain has TRBV16 and TRBJ2-2, with unresolved D. Germline V CDR1 and CDR2: KGHSY, FQNENV. The CDR3 runs to 15 residues. V lost 2 bases and J lost 5, with 12 bases in between. In nucleotides, the CDR3 is TGTGCCAGCAGCCAAACGGGTGATACAACCGGGGAGCTGTTTTTT. Translating it yields CASSQTGDTTGELFF.

J is TRBJ1-1 and V is TRBV7-2; possibly TRBD1 for D (6 bases). Per germline, CDR1 SGHTA and CDR2 FQGNSA. V gave up 5 bases and J gave up 5 bases, with 15 bases separating them. CDR3 length: 14 residues. CDR3 DNA: TGTGCCAGCAGCGCTTTACAGGGTTGGACTGAAGCTTTCTTT. It encodes CASSALQGWTEAFF.

This clonotype has a handful of counts. The rearrangement joins TRBV6-5 to TRBJ1-1, with unresolved D. The germline gives CDR1 MNHEY, CDR2 SVGAGI. The CDR3 extends over 14 amino acids. With 0 bases removed from V and 1 base from J, the gap between germline ends came to 6 bases. The CDR3 DNA reads as TGTGCCAGCAGTTACTCTGGGAGGAACACTGAAGCTTTCTTT. Translation: CASSYSGRNTEAFF.

The rearrangement joins TRBV7-6 to TRBJ2-1; D remains ambiguous. V lost 1 base and J 7 bases, leaving 23 bases between the germline ends. The CDR3 contains 18 residues. Looked up from germline, CDR1 is SGHVS and CDR2 is FNYEAQ. The CDR3 is CASSLVGTGVLFRNEQFF. The CDR3 DNA reads TGTGCCAGCAGCTTAGTAGGAACTGGGGTACTTTTTAGGAATGAGCAGTTCTTC.

This clonotype occurred many times. The V gene is TRBV5-1, the J gene TRBJ2-7; 8 bases map to TRBD2. The germline V gene encodes CDR1 SGHRS and CDR2 YFSETQ. V shed 4 bases, J shed 0 bases, and the junction held 9 bases outside the gene matches. The CDR3 loop spans 16 amino acids. CDR3 nucleotides: TGCGCCAGCAGCGGTAAGCGGGGGAGTAGCTCCTACGAGCAGTACTTC. Protein: CASSGKRGSSSYEQYF.

This clonotype was observed a few times. The gene calls are TRBV20-1 and TRBJ2-7; TRBD2 agrees at 12 bases. Germline V gene sequence: CDR1 DFQATT, CDR2 SNEGSKA (reference sequence). Trimming at V came to 4 bases and at J to 2 bases, leaving 6 bases not matched to a gene. The CDR3 sequence is 15 residues long. CDR3 protein: CSATGTSGSAYEQYF. The CDR3 region has the DNA TGCAGTGCTACGGGGACTAGCGGGTCCGCCTACGAGCAGTACTTC.

The V call is TRBV6-2 or TRBV6-3, the J call TRBJ2-4, with D perhaps matching TRBD2 (5 bases). V lost 3 bases and J 13 bases, leaving 22 bases between the germline ends. This CDR3 is built from 15 residues. Germline V gives CDR1 MNHEY, CDR2 SVGEGT. Here the CDR3 reads CASSYGATSRGQQYF. Written as DNA, the CDR3 is TGTGCCAGCAGTTATGGCGCAACTAGTCGTGGTCAGCAGTACTTC.

There are a few counts of this clonotype. This rearrangement joins TRBV29-1 to TRBJ2-1; 8 nucleotides agree with TRBD2. Germline V gives CDR1 SQVTM, CDR2 ANQGSEA. V lost 7 bases and J lost 8; bases outside the gene matches: 10. This CDR3 spans 13 amino acids. CDR3 nucleotide sequence: TGCAGCGCCGAGCCTACTAGCGGCGATGAGCAGTTCTTC. This gives the protein CSAEPTSGDEQFF.

The chain is built from TRBV4-2 and TRBJ2-7; 12 bases agree with TRBD2. With the DNA end fitting TRBJ2-5 better, the J assignment may be wrong. The CDR3 spans 17 residues. Germline lookup yields CDR1 LGHNA and CDR2 YNFKEQ. CDR3 protein: CASSQVPASGGGETQYF. In nucleotides, the CDR3 is TGTGCCAGCAGCCAAGTCCCGGCTAGCGGGGGGGGAGAGACCCAGTACTTC.

The rearrangement joins TRBV29-1 to TRBJ2-7; D tentatively reads TRBD1 or TRBD2 (5 bases each). Trimming shortened V by 4 bases and J by 2 bases, and 18 bases separated the two germline ends. Germline V gene data show CDR1 as SQVTM and CDR2 as ANQGSEA. The CDR3 extends over 15 amino acids. In DNA form, the CDR3 reads TGCAGCGTTGCAAATGACGCGAGGGGCGCCTACGAGCAGTACTTC. This codes for CSVANDARGAYEQYF.

V usage is TRBV12-3 or TRBV12-4 and J usage is TRBJ2-5; 11 bases fit TRBD2. This CDR3 spans 17 amino acids. Trimming removed 5 bases from V and 5 bases from J; junction bases left unmatched: 13. The CDR3 loop is CASSPGTSGRRGETQYF. CDR3 coding DNA: TGTGCCAGCAGTCCCGGGACTAGCGGACGACGAGGCGAGACCCAGTACTTC.

V and J are TRBV5-1 and TRBJ2-6; 7 bases are shared with TRBD1. After removal of 2 bases from V and 0 bases from J, the junction contained 8 bases not matched to a gene. The V gene's germline CDR1 is SGHRS and CDR2 YFSETQ. This CDR3 region has 18 residues. In DNA form, the CDR3 reads TGCGCCAGCAGCTTACAGGGGTGGTTAATCTCTGGGGCCAACGTCCTGACTTTC. Translating it yields CASSLQGWLISGANVLTF.

The chain carries TRBV20-1 and TRBJ1-1; tentatively, D is TRBD1 (6 bases). The V gene lost 6 bases and the J gene lost 3 bases, with 14 bases spanning the gap. The CDR3 is made up of 13 amino acids. The V gene's germline CDR1 is DFQATT and CDR2 SNEGSKA (reference sequence). CDR3 DNA sequence: TGCAGTGCCGGGACTGCAGGGGACACTGAAGCTTTCTTT. This sequence encodes CSAGTAGDTEAFF.

The chain uses TRBV7-2 and TRBJ2-3; D remains unclear. CDR3 length: 14 amino acids. Germline lookup yields CDR1 SGHTA and CDR2 FQGNSA. Trimming took off 5 bases at V and 3 bases at J, with 12 bases between the two ends. In DNA, the CDR3 is TGTGCCAGCAGCCAGAGCCGTGGAACAGATACGCAGTATTTT. Translation gives CASSQSRGTDTQYF. Drawing the rest from reference TRBV7-2 and TRBJ2-3, the complete variable domain is GAGVSQSPSNKVTEKGKDVELRCDPISGHTALYWYRQSLGQGLEFLIYFQGNSAPDKSGLPSDRFSAERTGGSVSTLTIQRTQQEDSAVYLCASSQSRGTDTQYFGPGTRLTVL.

The table lists this clonotype with a few counts. V is TRBV20-1 and J is TRBJ2-5; 7 bases map to TRBD2. The CDR3 covers 14 residues. V dropped 6 bases and J dropped 2; count of bases not matched to a gene: 9. Germline V lookup: CDR1 DFQATT, CDR2 SNEGSKA (reference sequence). The CDR3 DNA sequence: TGCAGTGCAATTCCGGGACTAAAACAAGAGACCCAGTACTTC. It codes for CSAIPGLKQETQYF.

This clonotype was seen only a few times. This chain uses TRBV29-1 with TRBJ2-5; unclear D gene. CDR3 length: 12 residues. The germline V gene encodes CDR1 SQVTM and CDR2 ANQGSEA. The germline V and J ends were trimmed by 4 bases and 5 bases, with 11 bases remaining between them. The CDR3 loop is CSVGENYETQYF. The CDR3 DNA reads as TGCAGCGTTGGAGAAAATTACGAGACCCAGTACTTC. Drawing the rest from reference TRBV29-1 and TRBJ2-5, the complete variable domain is SAVISQKPSRDICQRGTSLTIQCQVDSQVTMMFWYRQQPGQSLTLIATANQGSEATYESGFVIDKFPISRPNLTFSTLTVSNMSPEDSSIYLCSVGENYETQYFGPGTRLLVL.